One and the same sample provided the 26 T cell receptor beta chains below, sequenced in a study of circulating and synovial CD4+ cells in juvenile arthritis (dated by TCRdb to the mid-2010s). The receptor library was made with the immunoSEQ multiplex PCR assay. The source is immuneACCESS, and TCRdb retained only in-frame sequences with V and J called. Part of the clones is not carried over; for the studies checked, unresolved V genes explain less than half of this, and the remainder is unexplained. This sample lists about 32,000 clones; nearly 95% were detected once. Roughly 0.69% of the sample rests with the top ten. Material: CD4+ T cells from blood. The receptor source for this set is a human donor with juvenile idiopathic arthritis.

The J gene is TRBJ1-1, the V gene TRBV2; maybe TRBD1 (5 bases). In germline, CDR1 is SNHLY, CDR2 FYNNEI. The CDR3 is made up of 16 amino acids. V dropped 6 bases and J dropped 9 bases, with 26 bases sitting between them. CDR3 bases: TGTGCCAGCAGCGGCTTCTTGGGGCCAGACACCCCTAAAGCTTTCTTT. It specifies CASSGFLGPDTPKAFF.

This chain's CDR3 is CATRGITPGANVLTF. CDR3 sequence (DNA): TGTGCCACCAGGGGGATTACGCCTGGGGCCAACGTCCTGACTTTC. This rearrangement joins TRBV19 to TRBJ2-6, with TRBD1 identical over 7 bases. J gave up 2 bases and V 10 bases, and 8 bases lay outside the gene matches. The CDR3 is 15 residues long. Germline values: CDR1 LNHDA, CDR2 SQIVND (reference sequence). Drawing the rest from reference TRBV19 and TRBJ2-6, the complete variable domain is DGGITQSPKYLFRKEGQNVTLSCEQNLNHDAMYWYRQDPGQGLRLIYYSQIVNDFQKGDIAEGYSVSREKKESFPLTVTSAQKNPTAFYLCATRGITPGANVLTFGAGSRLTVL.

This clone was detected only once. The chain couples TRBV10-3 to TRBJ2-7; D perhaps matches TRBD2 (6 bases). Trimming stripped 5 bases from V and 1 base from J, with 9 bases between. Per the germline V gene, CDR1 is ENHRY and CDR2 is SYGVKD. The CDR3 is 13 residues long. The CDR3 bases are TGTGCCATCAGTTCTGGGACTTCCTACGAGCAGTACTTC. This codes for CAISSGTSYEQYF.

This chain joins TRBV7-9 and TRBJ2-7; D perhaps matches TRBD2 (6 bases). This CDR3 region has 17 residues. The germline CDR1 and CDR2 sequences are SEHNR and FQNEAQ (reference sequence). V lost 3 bases, J lost 2 bases, and 20 bases lay in between. The CDR3 sequence: CASSFRGLGHDPYEQYF. The CDR3 bases are TGTGCCAGCAGCTTTAGGGGACTCGGACACGACCCCTACGAGCAGTACTTC.

This clone was seen only once. The rearrangement uses TRBV18 and TRBJ2-2; weak D call: TRBD1 (5 bases). Germline loops: CDR1 KGHSH, CDR2 LQKENI. There are 16 residues in the CDR3. V lost 2 bases and J 2 bases, leaving 12 bases between the germline ends. The CDR3 nucleotides are TGTGCCAGCTCACCAGTTATCGGACAAAACACCGGGGAGCTGTTTTTT. Residues: CASSPVIGQNTGELFF.

This clone was picked up a small number of times. This sample includes further DNA sequences coding for the same CDR3. V usage is TRBV20-1 and J usage is TRBJ1-2; D may be TRBD1 (5 bases). Germline CDR1 reads DFQATT; CDR2 reads SNEGSKA (reference sequence). Trimming removed 3 bases from V and 6 bases from J, with 8 bases in between. CDR3 size: 11 residues. CDR3 in DNA: TGCAGTGCTAGCTCGGGGGATGGCTACACCTTC. Protein product: CSASSGDGYTF.

The chain joins TRBV5-1 to TRBJ2-1; 11 positions agree with TRBD2. Trimming at V came to 6 bases and at J to 9 bases, leaving 8 bases not matched to a gene. CDR3 length equals 14 residues. The germline CDR1 and CDR2 sequences are SGHRS and YFSETQ. DNA for the CDR3: TGCGCCAGCACGCTAGCGGGGGGATTGGGTGAGCAGTTCTTC. Protein product: CASTLAGGLGEQFF.

The chain recombines TRBV15 with TRBJ1-4; D is unresolved. CDR3 length: 14 residues. Germline CDR1 reads LNHNV; CDR2 reads YYDKDF (reference sequence). V was pared by 1 base and J by 0 bases, with 3 bases between. The CDR3 region is CATSRAATNEKLFF. DNA for the CDR3: TGTGCCACCAGCAGAGCCGCAACTAATGAAAAACTGTTTTTT.

The chain employs TRBV11-2 and TRBJ2-1, with 8 bases matching TRBD1. V dropped 2 bases and J dropped 0; count of bases not matched to a gene: 0. The germline gives CDR1 SGHAT, CDR2 FQNNGV. The CDR3 is made up of 15 amino acids. The CDR3 spells CASSLTGGSYNEQFF. The CDR3 DNA is TGTGCCAGCAGCTTAACAGGGGGCTCCTACAATGAGCAGTTCTTC.

The chain uses TRBV27 and TRBJ2-1, with D possibly TRBD1 on 6 matching bases. This CDR3 region has 21 residues. The V gene's germline CDR1 is MNHEY and CDR2 SMNVEV (reference sequence). The ends were cut back, 5 bases at V and 4 bases at J, with 33 bases in the middle. The CDR3 here is CASSRRLYRDPEVIRYNEQFF. The CDR3 DNA reads as TGTGCCAGCAGTCGAAGGCTTTACAGGGATCCCGAGGTGATTCGGTACAATGAGCAGTTCTTC.

This chain connects TRBV15 to TRBJ2-7, with 12 positions matching TRBD2. Germline CDR1 and CDR2: LNHNV and YYDKDF (reference sequence). The CDR3 extends over 17 amino acids. V was pared by 1 base and J by 2 bases, with 6 bases of the junction left unmatched. The CDR3 DNA is TGTGCCACCAGCAGAGTCCCGACTAGCGGGAGCCCCTACGAGCAGTACTTC. Translating gives CATSRVPTSGSPYEQYF.

V gene TRBV6-1 combines with J gene TRBJ2-4; TRBD1 aligns across 7 bases. The germline gives CDR1 MNHNS, CDR2 SASEGT. J lost 3 bases, V lost 0 bases, and 14 bases had no gene match. The CDR3 runs 19 residues. The CDR3 region is CASSEAPGKGATGKNIQYF. For the CDR3, the DNA is TGTGCCAGCAGTGAAGCGCCAGGGAAGGGGGCCACCGGCAAAAACATTCAGTACTTC.

The chain combines TRBV4-1 with TRBJ2-1, with 10 bases identical to TRBD2. Germline V CDR1 and CDR2: MGHRA, YSYEKL. This CDR3 is built from 16 residues. Trimming took 4 bases from V and 4 from J; bases not matched to a gene: 7. The CDR3 is CASSPILAGTYNEQFF. The CDR3 DNA is TGCGCCAGCAGCCCCATACTAGCGGGGACATACAATGAGCAGTTCTTC.

This clone was counted a few times. The CDR3 loop reads CASGAGGGADTQYF. The CDR3 nucleotides are TGCGCCAGCGGGGCGGGGGGAGGCGCAGATACGCAGTATTTT. The chain links TRBV5-1 to TRBJ2-3, with TRBD2 identical over 8 bases. V was clipped by 7 bases and J by 4 bases; unmatched bases: 8. CDR3 size: 14 residues. Germline V gene sequence: CDR1 SGHRS, CDR2 YFSETQ.

The chain links TRBV5-4 to TRBJ2-6; D may be TRBD1 (5 bases). The CDR3 has 16 residues. V lost 4 bases to trimming and J lost 0 bases, with 11 bases between them. Germline V gene sequence: CDR1 SGHNT, CDR2 YYREEE (reference sequence). This CDR3 reads CASSNPTASGANVLTF. The CDR3 coding sequence is TGTGCCAGCAGCAACCCGACAGCCTCTGGGGCCAACGTCCTGACTTTC.

This sequence joins TRBV25-1 and TRBJ2-1; 8 bases match TRBD2. CDR1 is MGHDK and CDR2 is SYGVNS in the germline V gene. After removal of 4 bases from V and 8 bases from J, the junction contained 19 bases not matched to a gene. The length of the CDR3 is 18 residues. CDR3 sequence reads: CASSGGRTNGLAVDEQFF. The CDR3 DNA reads as TGTGCCAGCAGTGGGGGACGGACAAACGGACTAGCTGTCGATGAGCAGTTCTTC.

This sequence joins TRBV6-5 and TRBJ1-1; 7 positions agree with TRBD1. The CDR3 runs to 15 residues. Germline V lookup: CDR1 MNHEY, CDR2 SVGAGI. Trimming took 2 bases from V and 8 from J; bases not matched to a gene: 11. The CDR3 nucleotides are TGTGCCAGCAGTTACGGCCAACAGGGGATCCGGGAAGCTTTCTTT. It is translated as CASSYGQQGIREAFF.

The chain has TRBV7-2 and TRBJ2-7; D ambiguous. The CDR3 totals 14 residues. The germline V and J ends were trimmed by 9 bases and 4 bases, with 19 bases remaining between them. CDR1 SGHTA and CDR2 FQGNSA come from the germline V gene. In DNA, the CDR3 is TGTGCCAGTCGATTTGAGCCAGCTAGGTACGAGCAGTACTTC. Its protein product is CASRFEPARYEQYF.

The V call is TRBV11-2, the J call TRBJ2-4; 8 bases align to TRBD2. The germline CDR1 and CDR2 sequences are SGHAT and FQNNGV. The CDR3 sequence is 15 residues long. Trimming removed 1 base from V and 5 bases from J; junction bases left unmatched: 4. The CDR3 protein is CASSLAGAGENIQYF. The CDR3 region has the DNA TGTGCCAGCAGCTTAGCGGGAGCGGGGGAAAACATTCAGTACTTC.

The chain has TRBV15 and TRBJ2-1; 10 bases fit TRBD1. V gave up 1 base and J gave up 7 bases; unmatched junction bases: 10. This CDR3 has 17 residues. Germline assignment: CDR1 LNHNV and CDR2 YYDKDF (reference sequence). The CDR3 protein is CATSRVRGQGTTNEQFF. The CDR3 DNA reads as TGTGCCACCAGCAGAGTCAGGGGACAGGGGACTACTAATGAGCAGTTCTTC.

V is TRBV9 and J is TRBJ2-2; 7 positions match TRBD1. Unmatched junction bases numbered 3, after V lost 0 bases and J lost 1 base. CDR1 is SGDLS and CDR2 is YYNGEE in the germline V gene. The CDR3 sequence is 16 residues long. The CDR3 loop reads CASSVEHRGNTGELFF. The CDR3 nucleotides read TGTGCCAGCAGCGTAGAACACAGGGGGAACACCGGGGAGCTGTTTTTT.

V gene TRBV2 combines with J gene TRBJ2-3, with 8 nucleotides matching TRBD2. V shed 2 bases, J shed 2 bases, and the junction held 6 bases outside the gene matches. The CDR3 covers 16 residues. The germline V gene has CDR1 SNHLY and CDR2 FYNNEI. Here the CDR3 reads CASSEWGGGYTDTQYF. DNA of the CDR3: TGTGCCAGCAGTGAATGGGGCGGGGGGTACACAGATACGCAGTATTTT.

The gene calls are TRBV7-2 and TRBJ1-6; D might be TRBD1 (6 bases). The CDR3 spans 13 residues. In germline, CDR1 is SGHTA, CDR2 FQGNSA. Trimming stripped 6 bases from V and 11 bases from J, with 14 bases between. The CDR3 here is CASSSDGGPPLHF. The CDR3 DNA is TGTGCCAGCAGTTCAGACGGGGGGCCACCCCTCCACTTT. The full variable domain, completed using reference TRBV7-2 and TRBJ1-6, is GAGVSQSPSNKVTEKGKDVELRCDPISGHTALYWYRQSLGQGLEFLIYFQGNSAPDKSGLPSDRFSAERTGGSVSTLTIQRTQQEDSAVYLCASSSDGGPPLHFGNGTRLTVT.

The chain employs TRBV5-4 and TRBJ1-5, with no clear D. The CDR3 has 13 amino acids. CDR1 and CDR2 (germline): SGHNT, YYREEE (reference sequence). Trimming pared 0 bases from V and 7 bases from J, leaving 8 bases between. In DNA, the CDR3 is TGTGCCAGCAGCTTGGAGGGAGAGCAGCCCCAGCATTTT. Its protein product is CASSLEGEQPQHF.

The V call is TRBV7-9, the J call TRBJ2-2, with D possibly TRBD2 on 5 matching bases. In germline, CDR1 is SEHNR, CDR2 FQNEAQ (reference sequence). V shed 5 bases and J shed 0 bases, with 10 bases lying between them. The length of the CDR3 is 15 residues. CDR3 residues: CASSNGLANTGELFF. CDR3 nucleotide sequence: TGTGCCAGCAGCAACGGACTGGCGAACACCGGGGAGCTGTTTTTT. Full variable domain (rest looked up from reference TRBV7-9 and TRBJ2-2): DTGVSQNPRHKITKRGQNVTFRCDPISEHNRLYWYRQTLGQGPEFLTYFQNEAQLEKSRLLSDRFSAERPKGSFSTLEIQRTEQGDSAMYLCASSNGLANTGELFFGEGSRLTVL.

The V and J genes are TRBV5-1 and TRBJ1-2; TRBD1 is a possible D gene (6 bases). Germline V CDR1 and CDR2: SGHRS, YFSETQ. Trimming removed 0 bases at V and 7 bases at J, with 10 bases between. The CDR3 totals 13 residues. CDR3: CASSLGGGRGYTF. CDR3 sequence (DNA): TGCGCCAGCAGCTTGGGAGGGGGTCGTGGCTACACCTTC.